The 22 T cell receptor beta chains below all came from one sample that was sequenced in a study of identical twins. MiXCR, applied by TCRdb to the 5' RACE reads, yields one record per CDR3 protein. The sample records about 570,000 distinct CDR3 sequences, 9.5% to 10% being singletons. The same sample was also studied in work on yellow fever vaccine responses in identical twins.

Input material: PBMCs. These receptors came from a woman under 30 in good health.

This clonotype was observed at least ten times. The chain couples TRBV20-1 to TRBJ2-3; perhaps TRBD2 as D (6 bases). The V end lost 1 base, the J end lost 6 bases, and 11 bases lay between the germline ends. Per germline, CDR1 DFQATT and CDR2 SNEGSKA (reference sequence). The CDR3 is 13 residues long. The CDR3 sequence: CSARGGEVDTQYF. The DNA for the CDR3 is TGCAGTGCTAGAGGCGGGGAGGTGGATACGCAGTATTTT.

This clonotype was seen many times. The rearrangement joins TRBV7-6 to TRBJ2-5; D is perhaps TRBD2 (6 bases). The CDR3 length is 15 residues. From germline, CDR1 is SGHVS and CDR2 FNYEAQ. The V and J ends lost 1 base and 4 bases respectively, with 13 bases between them. CDR3: CASSLGGQGGETQYF. Here the CDR3 DNA reads TGTGCCAGCAGCTTAGGGGGTCAGGGAGGAGAGACCCAGTACTTC.

This clonotype was detected many times. The junction departs from the called germline gene at one end, perhaps through a read error. V gene TRBV24-1 combines with J gene TRBJ2-7; D is unclear. The CDR3 loop spans 14 amino acids. CDR1 is KGHDR, CDR2 SFDVKD, per germline. The CDR3 is CATARSTILSTGWF. CDR3 bases: TGTGCCACCGCAAGATCGACAATACTATCAACCGGGTGGTTC.

This clonotype was counted between two and nine times. The CDR3 DNA sequence: TGCAGTGCCCCCGGACAGGGGCTTGAAAAACTGTTTTTT. Protein: CSAPGQGLEKLFF. The chain has TRBV20-1 and TRBJ1-4; 9 bases map to TRBD1. V shed 6 bases and J 7 bases; nucleotides not matched to a gene: 6. This CDR3 contains 13 residues. Germline V CDR1 and CDR2: DFQATT, SNEGSKA (reference sequence).

This clonotype occurred a few times. The gene calls are TRBV29-1 and TRBJ1-5; D remains ambiguous. CDR3 length: 14 residues. CDR1 is SQVTM and CDR2 is ANQGSEA in the germline V gene. V was pared by 5 bases and J by 0 bases, with 11 bases between. The CDR3 region has the DNA TGCAGCGTTCTGGAGGACTCTAGCAATCAGCCCCAGCATTTT. The encoded protein is CSVLEDSSNQPQHF.

This clonotype was recorded a few times. This sequence joins TRBV20-1 and TRBJ2-1; D is perhaps TRBD2 (7 bases). CDR3 size: 15 residues. V lost 0 bases, J lost 6 bases, and 15 bases lay in between. CDR1 is DFQATT and CDR2 is SNEGSKA in the germline V gene (reference sequence). The CDR3 nucleotides are TGCAGTGCTAGAGATCCGGGGGGCCAGTCCAATGAGCAGTTCTTC. Residues: CSARDPGGQSNEQFF.

This clonotype was detected a few times. The chain is built from TRBV12-3 or TRBV12-4 and TRBJ2-1; D might be TRBD1 (5 bases). Trimming took off 7 bases at V and 5 bases at J, with 18 bases between the two ends. There are 15 residues in the CDR3. Here the CDR3 DNA reads TGTGCCAGCACCGGTCAGGGATTAAAAGACAATGAGCAGTTCTTC. This encodes CASTGQGLKDNEQFF.

The rearrangement links TRBV20-1 to TRBJ2-3; 12 positions match TRBD2. Germline values: CDR1 DFQATT, CDR2 SNEGSKA (reference sequence). The V segment lost 5 bases and the J segment 3 bases; nucleotides outside the gene matches: 6. CDR3 size: 15 residues. The CDR3 DNA is TGCAGTGCTGCTAAGACTAGCGGGAGTACAGATACGCAGTATTTT. Translating it yields CSAAKTSGSTDTQYF.

This clonotype was seen at least ten times. The V and J genes are TRBV7-2 and TRBJ2-1; TRBD2 aligns across 11 bases. The ends lost 5 bases at V and 1 base at J; junction bases unmatched: 7. The germline gives CDR1 SGHTA, CDR2 FQGNSA. The CDR3 is made up of 17 amino acids. CDR3: CASSNRLAGTSYNEQFF. In DNA form, the CDR3 reads TGTGCCAGCAGCAACCGACTAGCGGGAACTTCCTACAATGAGCAGTTCTTC.

The J gene is TRBJ2-3, the V gene TRBV7-6; no definite D call. With 2 bases removed from V and 7 bases from J, the gap between germline ends came to 10 bases. The CDR3 spans 13 residues. Germline V gene data show CDR1 as SGHVS and CDR2 as FNYEAQ. The CDR3 DNA reads as TGTGCCAGCAGCTTACCGCCCGTAAATACGCAGTATTTT. The encoded protein is CASSLPPVNTQYF.

This clonotype was seen many times. The chain joins TRBV12-3 or TRBV12-4 to TRBJ1-1, with TRBD1 identical over 7 bases. This CDR3 contains 13 residues. J gave up 7 bases and V 3 bases, and 5 bases lay outside the gene matches. CDR3 residues: CASSFNRGGEAFF. The CDR3 bases are TGTGCCAGCAGTTTCAACAGGGGCGGTGAAGCTTTCTTT.

This clonotype was counted many times. The chain couples TRBV29-1 to TRBJ2-7; 12 positions match TRBD1. The CDR3 has 11 residues. Germline values: CDR1 SQVTM, CDR2 ANQGSEA. The junction had 4 bases not matched to a gene; V was cut back by 7 bases and J by 9 bases. The CDR3 nucleotides are TGCAGCGCGGGGACAGGGGGCGCGCAGTACTTC. This translates into CSAGTGGAQYF.

This sequence joins TRBV5-6 and TRBJ2-7; D not resolved. Trimming shortened V by 1 base and J by 1 base, and 12 bases separated the two germline ends. CDR1 is SGHDT, CDR2 YYEEEE, per germline. The CDR3 length is 15 residues. CDR3 amino acids: CASSLLALSSYEQYF. The CDR3 bases are TGTGCCAGCAGCTTGCTTGCGTTATCATCCTACGAGCAGTACTTC.

This clonotype was seen more than once but under ten times. The missing conserved phenylalanine or tryptophan at the end of this CDR3 makes a read error likely. The DNA is left out, because the CDR3 cannot be placed on it with certainty; the CDR3 is given as TCRdb lists it. The chain uses TRBV12-3 or TRBV12-4 and TRBJ2-5; the table's D gene call, TRBD2, was not cross checked with the DNA. Counting both end residues, the CDR3 totals 11 amino acids. CDR3 amino acids: CASSGLDSKGI.

In this sample, this clonotype turned up a few times. The chain uses TRBV4-1 and TRBJ1-4; D remains ambiguous. This CDR3 has 12 amino acids. V gave up 0 bases and J gave up 8 bases, with 4 bases separating them. Germline V gene data show CDR1 as MGHRA and CDR2 as YSYEKL. The CDR3 reads CASSQDEEKLFF. The DNA of the CDR3 is TGCGCCAGCAGCCAAGATGAGGAAAAACTGTTTTTT.

This clonotype has a count of ten or more. This chain joins TRBV12-3 or TRBV12-4 and TRBJ2-7, with D perhaps matching TRBD1 (6 bases). The CDR3 has 14 residues. V gave up 5 bases and J gave up 3 bases, with 14 bases separating them. The CDR3 here is CASSQQGVSYEQYF. CDR3 DNA: TGTGCCAGCAGTCAACAGGGTGTTAGCTACGAGCAGTACTTC.

This clonotype was observed many times. The chain combines TRBV5-6 with TRBJ2-3; 7 bases are shared with TRBD2. Germline CDR1 reads SGHDT; CDR2 reads YYEEEE. V was clipped by 1 base and J by 3 bases; unmatched bases: 8. This CDR3 contains 16 residues. CDR3 residues: CASSLQRTRPTDTQYF. CDR3 DNA: TGTGCCAGCAGCTTGCAAAGGACTAGACCGACAGATACGCAGTATTTT.

In its sample, this clonotype was seen a few times. The chain employs TRBV5-1 and TRBJ2-4; tentative D call: TRBD2 (6 bases). This CDR3 has 14 residues. The germline gives CDR1 SGHRS, CDR2 YFSETQ. Trimming shortened V by 4 bases and J by 3 bases, and 11 bases separated the two germline ends. CDR3 DNA sequence: TGCGCCAGCAGCCCAGGAGGGGACAAAAACATTCAGTACTTC. It codes for CASSPGGDKNIQYF.

This clonotype showed up just a few times. The V call is TRBV4-1, the J call TRBJ1-1; D is uncertain. The CDR3 totals 14 residues. V lost 0 bases and J 8 bases, leaving 13 bases between the germline ends. CDR1 is MGHRA and CDR2 is YSYEKL in the germline V gene. The CDR3 coding sequence is TGCGCCAGCAGCCAAGATATCGGGGAGAACGAAGCTTTCTTT. Translated, it gives CASSQDIGENEAFF.

The J gene is TRBJ2-7, the V gene TRBV2, with 12 positions matching TRBD2. The CDR3 spans 14 residues. Germline lookup yields CDR1 SNHLY and CDR2 FYNNEI. V lost 3 bases, J lost 6 bases, and 3 bases stayed unmatched. This CDR3 reads CASSDLTSGGEQYF. The CDR3 DNA sequence: TGTGCCAGCAGTGATCTGACTAGCGGGGGCGAGCAGTACTTC.

This clonotype has more than one count but fewer than ten. The genes are TRBV12-3 or TRBV12-4 and TRBJ1-1; no definite D call. The CDR3 has 15 amino acids. Trimming took off 6 bases at V and 5 bases at J, with 19 bases between the two ends. The CDR3 reads CASSSAETMRTEAFF. CDR3 coding DNA: TGTGCCAGCAGCTCAGCTGAGACAATGCGGACTGAAGCTTTCTTT.

As regards this clonotype: A junction boundary mismatches the germline segment, possibly from a read error. The chain has TRBV12-3 or TRBV12-4 and TRBJ2-1; D is perhaps TRBD1 (6 bases). The CDR3 is 18 amino acids. The CDR3 bases are TGTGCCAGCTGTTTCCTTAACAGGGAAAATAGCTCCTACAATGAGCAGTTCTTC. Protein: CASCFLNRENSSYNEQFF.